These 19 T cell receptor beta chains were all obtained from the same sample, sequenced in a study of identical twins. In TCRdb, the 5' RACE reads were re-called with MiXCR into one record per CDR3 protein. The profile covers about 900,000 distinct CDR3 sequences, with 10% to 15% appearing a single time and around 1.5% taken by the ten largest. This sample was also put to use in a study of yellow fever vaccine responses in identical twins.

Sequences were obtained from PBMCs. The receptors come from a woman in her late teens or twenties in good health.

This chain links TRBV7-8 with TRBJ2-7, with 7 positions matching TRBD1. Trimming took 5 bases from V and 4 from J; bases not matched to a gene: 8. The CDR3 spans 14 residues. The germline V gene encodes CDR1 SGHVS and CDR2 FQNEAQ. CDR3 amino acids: CASSEPGQFYEQYF. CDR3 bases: TGTGCCAGCAGCGAACCGGGACAGTTTTACGAGCAGTACTTC.

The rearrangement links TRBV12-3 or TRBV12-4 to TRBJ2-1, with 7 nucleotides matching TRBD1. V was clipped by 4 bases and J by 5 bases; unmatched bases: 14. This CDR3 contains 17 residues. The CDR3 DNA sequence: TGTGCCAGCAGTTCCCATCTGACAGGGATATACGACAATGAGCAGTTCTTC. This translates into CASSSHLTGIYDNEQFF.

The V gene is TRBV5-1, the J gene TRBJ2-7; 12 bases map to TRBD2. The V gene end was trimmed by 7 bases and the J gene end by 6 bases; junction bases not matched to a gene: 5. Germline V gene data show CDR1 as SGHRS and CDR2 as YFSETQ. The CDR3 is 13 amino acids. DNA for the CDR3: TGCGCCAGCCGGACTAGCGGGACTACCGAGCAGTACTTC. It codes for CASRTSGTTEQYF.

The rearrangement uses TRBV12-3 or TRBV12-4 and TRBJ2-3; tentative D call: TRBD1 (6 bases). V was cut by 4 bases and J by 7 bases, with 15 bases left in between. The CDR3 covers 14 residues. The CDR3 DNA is TGTGCCAGCAGTTATGCACAGGGCAGGAATACGCAGTATTTT. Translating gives CASSYAQGRNTQYF.

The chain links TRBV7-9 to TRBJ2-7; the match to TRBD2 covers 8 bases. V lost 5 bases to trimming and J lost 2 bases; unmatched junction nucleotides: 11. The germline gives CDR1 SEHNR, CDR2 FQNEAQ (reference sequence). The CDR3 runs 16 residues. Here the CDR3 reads CASSPPRGGPTYEQYV. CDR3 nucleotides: TGTGCCAGCAGCCCTCCCCGCGGGGGGCCCACCTACGAGCAGTACGTC.

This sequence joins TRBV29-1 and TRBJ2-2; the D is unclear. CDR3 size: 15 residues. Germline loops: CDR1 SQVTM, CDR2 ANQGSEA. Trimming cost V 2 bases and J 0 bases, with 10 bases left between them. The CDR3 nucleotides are TGCAGCGTTGAAAGGATGGGAACGAACACCGGGGAGCTGTTTTTT. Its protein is CSVERMGTNTGELFF.

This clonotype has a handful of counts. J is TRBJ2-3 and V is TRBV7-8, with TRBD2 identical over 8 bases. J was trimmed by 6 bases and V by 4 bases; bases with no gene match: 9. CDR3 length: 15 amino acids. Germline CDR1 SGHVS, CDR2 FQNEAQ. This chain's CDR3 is CASSSSAGGYDTQYF. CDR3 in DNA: TGTGCCAGCAGCTCGAGCGCGGGAGGATACGATACGCAGTATTTT. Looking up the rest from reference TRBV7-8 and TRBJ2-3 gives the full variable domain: GAGVSQSPRYKVAKRGQDVALRCDPISGHVSLFWYQQALGQGPEFLTYFQNEAQLDKSGLPSDRFFAERPEGSVSTLKIQRTQQEDSAVYLCASSSSAGGYDTQYFGPGTRLTVL.

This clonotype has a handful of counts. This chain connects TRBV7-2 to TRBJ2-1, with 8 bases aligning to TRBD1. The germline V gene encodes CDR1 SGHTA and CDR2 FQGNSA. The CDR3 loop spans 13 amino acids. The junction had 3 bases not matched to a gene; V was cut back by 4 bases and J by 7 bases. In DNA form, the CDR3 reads TGTGCCAGCAGCTCGACAGGGGTAAATGAGCAGTTCTTC. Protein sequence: CASSSTGVNEQFF.

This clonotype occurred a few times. The CDR3 DNA sequence: TGCGCCAGCAGCCAAGTATGGTCTGACGAGCAGTACTTC. This translates into CASSQVWSDEQYF. The chain couples TRBV4-1 to TRBJ2-7; no clear D gene. The CDR3 extends over 13 amino acids. Germline values: CDR1 MGHRA, CDR2 YSYEKL. V was clipped by 1 base and J by 5 bases, with 9 bases between them.

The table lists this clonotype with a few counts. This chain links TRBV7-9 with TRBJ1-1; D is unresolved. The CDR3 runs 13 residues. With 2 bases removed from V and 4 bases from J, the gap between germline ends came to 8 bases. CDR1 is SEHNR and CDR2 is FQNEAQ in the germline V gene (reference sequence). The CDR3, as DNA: TGTGCCAGCAGCTTAACGGGTCGCACTGAAGCTTTCTTT. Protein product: CASSLTGRTEAFF.

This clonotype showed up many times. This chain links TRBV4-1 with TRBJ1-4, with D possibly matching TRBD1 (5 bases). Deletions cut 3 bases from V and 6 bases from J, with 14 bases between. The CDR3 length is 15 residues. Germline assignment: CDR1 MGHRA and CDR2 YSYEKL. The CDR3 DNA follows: TGCGCCAGCAGCCAGACGGACAAGTGGTATGAAAAACTGTTTTTT. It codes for CASSQTDKWYEKLFF.

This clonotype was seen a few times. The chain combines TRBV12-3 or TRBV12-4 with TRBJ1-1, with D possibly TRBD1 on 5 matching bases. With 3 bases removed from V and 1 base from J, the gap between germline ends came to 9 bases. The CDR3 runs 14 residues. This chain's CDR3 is CASSFSGWNTEAFF. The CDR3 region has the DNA TGTGCCAGCAGTTTTTCAGGGTGGAACACTGAAGCTTTCTTT.

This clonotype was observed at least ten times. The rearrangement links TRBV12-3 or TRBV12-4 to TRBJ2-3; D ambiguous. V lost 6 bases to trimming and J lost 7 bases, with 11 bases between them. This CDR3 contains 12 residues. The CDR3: CASSRAFYTQYF. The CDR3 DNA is TGTGCCAGCAGCCGGGCGTTTTATACGCAGTATTTT.

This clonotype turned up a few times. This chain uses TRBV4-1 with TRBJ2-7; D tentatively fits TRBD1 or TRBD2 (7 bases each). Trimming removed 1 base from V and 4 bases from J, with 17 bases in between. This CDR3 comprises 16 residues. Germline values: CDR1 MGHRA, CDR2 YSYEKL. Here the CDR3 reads CASSQGEGALVYEQYF. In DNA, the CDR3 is TGCGCCAGCAGCCAAGGGGAGGGGGCCCTGGTATACGAGCAGTACTTC.

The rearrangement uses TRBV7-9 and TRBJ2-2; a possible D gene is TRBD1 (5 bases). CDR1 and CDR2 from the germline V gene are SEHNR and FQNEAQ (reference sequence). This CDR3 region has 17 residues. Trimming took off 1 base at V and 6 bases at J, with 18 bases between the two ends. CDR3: CASSLVPAGPMAGELFF. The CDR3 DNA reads TGTGCCAGCAGCTTAGTCCCGGCAGGGCCCATGGCCGGGGAGCTGTTTTTT. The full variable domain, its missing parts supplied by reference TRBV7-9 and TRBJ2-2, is DTGVSQNPRHKITKRGQNVTFRCDPISEHNRLYWYRQTLGQGPEFLTYFQNEAQLEKSRLLSDRFSAERPKGSFSTLEIQRTEQGDSAMYLCASSLVPAGPMAGELFFGEGSRLTVL.

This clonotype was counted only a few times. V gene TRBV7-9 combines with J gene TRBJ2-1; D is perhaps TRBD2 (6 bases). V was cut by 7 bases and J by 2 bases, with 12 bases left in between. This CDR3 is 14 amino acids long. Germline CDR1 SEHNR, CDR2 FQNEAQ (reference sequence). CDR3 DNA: TGTGCCAGCAACGGGGGACCACCCTACAATGAGCAGTTCTTC. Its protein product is CASNGGPPYNEQFF.

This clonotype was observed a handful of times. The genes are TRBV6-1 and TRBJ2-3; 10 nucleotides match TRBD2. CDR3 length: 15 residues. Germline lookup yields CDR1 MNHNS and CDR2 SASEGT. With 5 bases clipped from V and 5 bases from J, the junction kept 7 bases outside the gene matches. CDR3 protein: CASSPVGLARDTQYF. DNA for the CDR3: TGTGCCAGCAGTCCCGTGGGACTAGCGAGAGATACGCAGTATTTT.

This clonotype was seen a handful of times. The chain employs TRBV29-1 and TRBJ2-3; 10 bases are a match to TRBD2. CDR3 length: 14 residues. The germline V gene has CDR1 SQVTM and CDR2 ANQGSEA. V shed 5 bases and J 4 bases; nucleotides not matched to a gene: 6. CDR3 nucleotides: TGCAGCGTTACAGCGGGGGGGCGGGCAGATACGCAGTATTTT. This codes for CSVTAGGRADTQYF.

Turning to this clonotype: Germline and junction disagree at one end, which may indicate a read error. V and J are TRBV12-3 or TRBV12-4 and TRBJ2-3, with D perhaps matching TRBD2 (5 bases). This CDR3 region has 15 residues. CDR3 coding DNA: TGTGCCAGCAGTCTAGCTGTGGGGTCGGTAGATACGCAGTATTTT. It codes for CASSLAVGSVDTQYF.